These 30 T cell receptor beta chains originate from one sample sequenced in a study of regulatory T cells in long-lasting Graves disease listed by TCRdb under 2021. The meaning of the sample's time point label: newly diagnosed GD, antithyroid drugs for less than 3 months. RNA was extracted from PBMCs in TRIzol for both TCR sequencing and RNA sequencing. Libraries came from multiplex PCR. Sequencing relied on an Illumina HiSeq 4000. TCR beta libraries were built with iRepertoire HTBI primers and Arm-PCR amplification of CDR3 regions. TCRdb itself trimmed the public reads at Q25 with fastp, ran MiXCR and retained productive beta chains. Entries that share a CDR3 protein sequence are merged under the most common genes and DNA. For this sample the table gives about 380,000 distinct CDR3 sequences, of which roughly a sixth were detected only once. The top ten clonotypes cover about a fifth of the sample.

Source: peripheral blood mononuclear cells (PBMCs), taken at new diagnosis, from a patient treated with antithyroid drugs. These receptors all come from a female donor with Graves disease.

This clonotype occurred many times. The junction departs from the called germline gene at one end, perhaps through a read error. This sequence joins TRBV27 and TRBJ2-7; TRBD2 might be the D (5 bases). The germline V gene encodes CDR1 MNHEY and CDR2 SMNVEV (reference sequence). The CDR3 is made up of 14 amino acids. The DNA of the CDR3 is TGTGCCAGCAGCTTCAGTGGGAGCTCCAACGAGCAGTACTTC. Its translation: CASSFSGSSNEQYF.

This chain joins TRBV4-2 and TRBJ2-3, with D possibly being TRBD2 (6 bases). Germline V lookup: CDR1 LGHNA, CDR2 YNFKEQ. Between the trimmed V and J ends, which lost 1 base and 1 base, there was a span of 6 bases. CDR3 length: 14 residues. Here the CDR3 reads CASSQGGGTDTQYF. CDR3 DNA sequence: TGTGCCAGCAGCCAAGGGGGGGGCACAGATACGCAGTATTTT.

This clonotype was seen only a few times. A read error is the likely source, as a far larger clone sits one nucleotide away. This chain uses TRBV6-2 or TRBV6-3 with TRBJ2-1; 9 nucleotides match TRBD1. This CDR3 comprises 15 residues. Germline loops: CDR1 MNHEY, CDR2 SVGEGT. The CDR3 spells CACSDSGQGGNEQFF. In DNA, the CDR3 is TGTGCCTGCAGTGACTCGGGACAGGGAGGGAATGAGCAGTTCTTC.

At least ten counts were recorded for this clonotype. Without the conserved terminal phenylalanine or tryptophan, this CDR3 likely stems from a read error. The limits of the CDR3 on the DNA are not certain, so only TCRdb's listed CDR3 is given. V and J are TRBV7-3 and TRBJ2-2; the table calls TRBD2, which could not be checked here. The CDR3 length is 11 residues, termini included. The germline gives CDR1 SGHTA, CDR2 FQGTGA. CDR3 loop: CASSGSGLHHV.

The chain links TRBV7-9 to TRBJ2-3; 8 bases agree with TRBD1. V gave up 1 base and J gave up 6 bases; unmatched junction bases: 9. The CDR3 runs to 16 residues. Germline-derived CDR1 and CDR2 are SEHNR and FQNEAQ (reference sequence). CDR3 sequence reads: CASSLVSRGLRDTQYF. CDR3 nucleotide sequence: TGTGCCAGCAGCTTAGTTTCCAGGGGGCTTAGGGATACGCAGTATTTT. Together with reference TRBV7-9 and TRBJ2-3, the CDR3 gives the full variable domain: DTGVSQNPRHKITKRGQNVTFRCDPISEHNRLYWYRQTLGQGPEFLTYFQNEAQLEKSRLLSDRFSAERPKGSFSTLEIQRTEQGDSAMYLCASSLVSRGLRDTQYFGPGTRLTVL.

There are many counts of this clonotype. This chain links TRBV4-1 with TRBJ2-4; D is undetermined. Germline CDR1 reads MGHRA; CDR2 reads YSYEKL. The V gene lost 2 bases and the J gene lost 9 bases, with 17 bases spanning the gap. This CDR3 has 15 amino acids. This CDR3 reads CASSQPGTANGIQYF. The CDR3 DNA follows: TGCGCCAGCAGCCAACCTGGCACAGCCAACGGCATTCAGTACTTC.

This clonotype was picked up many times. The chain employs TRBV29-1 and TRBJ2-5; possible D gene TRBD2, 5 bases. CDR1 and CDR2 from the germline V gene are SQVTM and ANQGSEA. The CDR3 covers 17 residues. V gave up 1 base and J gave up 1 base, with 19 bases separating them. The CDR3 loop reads CSVEGLEGNTLQETQYF. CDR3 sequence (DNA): TGCAGCGTTGAAGGTTTAGAGGGCAACACCCTCCAAGAGACCCAGTACTTC. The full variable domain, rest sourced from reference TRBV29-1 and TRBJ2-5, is SAVISQKPSRDICQRGTSLTIQCQVDSQVTMMFWYRQQPGQSLTLIATANQGSEATYESGFVIDKFPISRPNLTFSTLTVSNMSPEDSSIYLCSVEGLEGNTLQETQYFGPGTRLLVL.

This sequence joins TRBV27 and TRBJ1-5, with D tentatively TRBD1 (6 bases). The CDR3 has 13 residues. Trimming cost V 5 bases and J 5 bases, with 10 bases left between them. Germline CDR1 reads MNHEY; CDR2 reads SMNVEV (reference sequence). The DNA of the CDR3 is TGTGCCAGCAGTCCTCACAGGGATCAGCCCCAGCATTTT. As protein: CASSPHRDQPQHF.

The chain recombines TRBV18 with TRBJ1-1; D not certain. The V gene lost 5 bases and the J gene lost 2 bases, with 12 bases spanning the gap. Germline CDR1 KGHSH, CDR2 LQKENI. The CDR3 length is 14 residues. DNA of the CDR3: TGTGCCAGCTCATCCTCCGGGCCCAACACTGAAGCTTTCTTT. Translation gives CASSSSGPNTEAFF.

Written as DNA, the CDR3 is TGTGCCAGTAGTATTAACCCAGGGGACGCGACCCAGTACTTC. Its protein is CASSINPGDATQYF. The V and J genes are TRBV19 and TRBJ2-5; the D gene is possibly TRBD1 (6 bases). Trimming left V 3 bases short and J 7 bases short, with 15 bases between. Germline loops: CDR1 LNHDA, CDR2 SQIVND (reference sequence). The CDR3 contains 14 residues.

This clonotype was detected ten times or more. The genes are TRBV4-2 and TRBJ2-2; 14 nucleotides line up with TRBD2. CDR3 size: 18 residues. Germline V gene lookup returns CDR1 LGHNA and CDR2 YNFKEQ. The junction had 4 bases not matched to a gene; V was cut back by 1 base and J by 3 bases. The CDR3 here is CASSQGTSGRSYTGELFF. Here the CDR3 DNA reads TGTGCCAGCAGCCAAGGGACTAGCGGGAGGTCGTACACCGGGGAGCTGTTTTTT.

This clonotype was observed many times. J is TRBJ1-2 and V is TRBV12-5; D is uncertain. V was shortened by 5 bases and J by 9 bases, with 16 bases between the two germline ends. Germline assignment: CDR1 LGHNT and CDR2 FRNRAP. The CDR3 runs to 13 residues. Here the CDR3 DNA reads TGTGCTAGTGGTCCGACCCGTCAAGAAAGCTACACCTTC. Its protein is CASGPTRQESYTF. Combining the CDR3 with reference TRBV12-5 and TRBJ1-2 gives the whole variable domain DARVTQTPRHKVTEMGQEVTMRCQPILGHNTVFWYRQTMMQGLELLAYFRNRAPLDDSGMPKDRFSAEMPDATLATLKIQPSEPRDSAVYFCASGPTRQESYTFGSGTRLTVV.

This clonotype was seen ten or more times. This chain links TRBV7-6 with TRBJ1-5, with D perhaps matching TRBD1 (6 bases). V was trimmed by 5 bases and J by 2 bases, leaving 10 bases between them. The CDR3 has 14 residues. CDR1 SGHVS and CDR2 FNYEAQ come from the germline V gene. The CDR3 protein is CASSPAGGNQPQHF. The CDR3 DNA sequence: TGTGCCAGCAGCCCCGCAGGGGGCAATCAGCCCCAGCATTTT.

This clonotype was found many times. The CDR3 protein is CASSGRGLYGYTF. As DNA, the CDR3 is TGTGCCAGCAGTGGAAGGGGACTATATGGCTACACCTTC. This rearrangement joins TRBV2 to TRBJ1-2, with a tentative D call TRBD1 (5 bases). In germline, CDR1 is SNHLY, CDR2 FYNNEI. The CDR3 runs 13 residues. With 4 bases removed from V and 5 bases from J, the gap between germline ends came to 11 bases.

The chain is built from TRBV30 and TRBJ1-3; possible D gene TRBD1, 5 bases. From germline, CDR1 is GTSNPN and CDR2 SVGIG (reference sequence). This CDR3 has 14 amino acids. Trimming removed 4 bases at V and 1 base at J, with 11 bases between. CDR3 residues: CAWTGTASGNTIYF. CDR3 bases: TGTGCCTGGACCGGGACGGCATCTGGAAACACCATATATTTT.

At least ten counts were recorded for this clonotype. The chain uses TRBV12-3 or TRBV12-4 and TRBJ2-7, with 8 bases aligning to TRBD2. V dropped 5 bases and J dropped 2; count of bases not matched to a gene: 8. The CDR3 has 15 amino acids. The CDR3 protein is CASSLSGIGTYEQYF. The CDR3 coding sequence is TGTGCCAGCAGTCTTAGCGGGATAGGGACCTACGAGCAGTACTTC.

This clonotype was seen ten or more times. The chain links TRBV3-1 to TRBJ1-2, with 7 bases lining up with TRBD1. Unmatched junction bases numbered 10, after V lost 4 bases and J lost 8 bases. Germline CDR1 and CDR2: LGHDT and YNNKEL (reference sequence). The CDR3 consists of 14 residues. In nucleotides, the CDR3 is TGTGCCAGCAGCCTACCCGACAGGGCTCAAGGCTACACCTTC. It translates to CASSLPDRAQGYTF. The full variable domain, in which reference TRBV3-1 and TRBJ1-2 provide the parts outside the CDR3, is DTAVSQTPKYLVTQMGNDKSIKCEQNLGHDTMYWYKQDSKKFLKIMFSYNNKELIINETVPNRFSPKSPDKAHLNLHINSLELGDSAVYFCASSLPDRAQGYTFGSGTRLTVV.

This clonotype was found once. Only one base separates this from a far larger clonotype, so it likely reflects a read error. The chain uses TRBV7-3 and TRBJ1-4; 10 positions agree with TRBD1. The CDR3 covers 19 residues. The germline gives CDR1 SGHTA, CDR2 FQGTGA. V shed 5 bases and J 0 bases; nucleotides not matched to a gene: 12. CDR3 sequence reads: CASSAYRDRGLATNEKLFF. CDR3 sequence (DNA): TGTGCCAGCAGCGCGTACCGGGACAGGGGACTTGCAACTAATGAAAAACTGTTTTTT. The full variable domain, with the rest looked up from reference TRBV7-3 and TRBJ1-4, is GAGVSQTPSNKVTEKGKYVELRCDPISGHTALYWYRQSLGQGPEFLIYFQGTGAADDSGLPNDRFFAVRPEGSVSTLKIQRTERGDSAVYLCASSAYRDRGLATNEKLFFGSGTQLSVL.

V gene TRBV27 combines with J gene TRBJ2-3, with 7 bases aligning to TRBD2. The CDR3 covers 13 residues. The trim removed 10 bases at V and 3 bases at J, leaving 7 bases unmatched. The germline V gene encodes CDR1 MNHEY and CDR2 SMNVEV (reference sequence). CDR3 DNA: TGTGCCACCTTGGGGGGGAAGACAGATACGCAGTATTTT. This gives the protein CATLGGKTDTQYF.

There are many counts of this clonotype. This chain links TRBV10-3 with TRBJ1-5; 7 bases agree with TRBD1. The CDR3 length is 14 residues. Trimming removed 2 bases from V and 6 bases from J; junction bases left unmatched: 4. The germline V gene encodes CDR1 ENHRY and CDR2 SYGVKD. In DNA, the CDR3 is TGTGCCATCAGTGAGATCCAGGGGGGTCAGCCCCAGCATTTT. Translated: CAISEIQGGQPQHF.

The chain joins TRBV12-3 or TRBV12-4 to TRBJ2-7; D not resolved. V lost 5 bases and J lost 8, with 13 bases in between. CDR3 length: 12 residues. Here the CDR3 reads CASSRADPQQYF. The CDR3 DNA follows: TGTGCCAGCAGTAGGGCAGACCCCCAGCAGTACTTC.

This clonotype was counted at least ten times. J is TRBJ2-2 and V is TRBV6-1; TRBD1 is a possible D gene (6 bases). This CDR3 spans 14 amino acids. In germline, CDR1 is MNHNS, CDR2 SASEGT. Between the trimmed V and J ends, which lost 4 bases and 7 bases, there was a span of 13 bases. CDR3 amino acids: CASSVTGQGGELFF. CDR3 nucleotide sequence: TGTGCCAGCAGTGTTACAGGGCAGGGCGGGGAGCTGTTTTTT.

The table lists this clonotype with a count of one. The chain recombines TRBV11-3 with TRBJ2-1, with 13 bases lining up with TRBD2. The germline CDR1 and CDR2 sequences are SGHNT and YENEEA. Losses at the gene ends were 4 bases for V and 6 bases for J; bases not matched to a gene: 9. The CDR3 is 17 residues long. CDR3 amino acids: CASSSWTSGSQGNEQFF. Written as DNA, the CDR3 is TGTGCCAGCAGCTCGTGGACTAGCGGGAGTCAGGGCAATGAGCAGTTCTTC.

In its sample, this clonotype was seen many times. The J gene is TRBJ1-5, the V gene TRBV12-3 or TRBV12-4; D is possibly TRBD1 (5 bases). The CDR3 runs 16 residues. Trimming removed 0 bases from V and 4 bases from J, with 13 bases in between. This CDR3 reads CASSLAIGWGNQPQHF. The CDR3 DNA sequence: TGTGCCAGCAGTTTAGCGATCGGGTGGGGGAATCAGCCCCAGCATTTT.

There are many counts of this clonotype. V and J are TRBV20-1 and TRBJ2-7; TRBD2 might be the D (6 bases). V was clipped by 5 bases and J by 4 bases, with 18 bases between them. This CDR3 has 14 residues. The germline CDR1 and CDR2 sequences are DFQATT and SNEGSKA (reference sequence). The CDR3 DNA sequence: TGCAGTGCTCGCTGGGGGGAACGGACATACGAGCAGTACTTC. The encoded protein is CSARWGERTYEQYF.

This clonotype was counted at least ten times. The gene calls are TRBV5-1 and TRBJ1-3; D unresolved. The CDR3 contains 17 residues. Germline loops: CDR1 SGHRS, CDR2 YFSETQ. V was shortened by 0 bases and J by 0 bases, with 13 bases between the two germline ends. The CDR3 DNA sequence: TGCGCCAGCAGCTTGGAGTTGGGCGGCAGCTCTGGAAACACCATATATTTT. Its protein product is CASSLELGGSSGNTIYF.

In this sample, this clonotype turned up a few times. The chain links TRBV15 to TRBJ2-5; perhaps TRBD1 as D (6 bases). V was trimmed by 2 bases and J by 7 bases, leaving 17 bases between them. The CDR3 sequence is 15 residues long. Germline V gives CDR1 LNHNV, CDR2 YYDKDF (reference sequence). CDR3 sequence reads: CATSRQPDREGTQYF. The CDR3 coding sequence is TGTGCCACCAGCAGACAACCGGACAGAGAAGGGACCCAGTACTTC.

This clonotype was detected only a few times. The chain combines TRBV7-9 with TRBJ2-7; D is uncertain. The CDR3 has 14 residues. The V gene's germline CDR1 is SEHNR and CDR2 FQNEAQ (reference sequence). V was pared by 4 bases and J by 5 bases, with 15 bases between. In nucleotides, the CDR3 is TGTGCCAGCAGCTCCCGGCCCCGCGGCGACGAGCAGTACTTC. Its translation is CASSSRPRGDEQYF.

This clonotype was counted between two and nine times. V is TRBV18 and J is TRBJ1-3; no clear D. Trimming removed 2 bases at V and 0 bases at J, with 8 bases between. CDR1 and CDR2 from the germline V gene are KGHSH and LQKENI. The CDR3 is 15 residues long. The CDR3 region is CASSPGGDSGNTIYF. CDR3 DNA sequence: TGTGCCAGCTCACCAGGCGGGGACTCTGGAAACACCATATATTTT.

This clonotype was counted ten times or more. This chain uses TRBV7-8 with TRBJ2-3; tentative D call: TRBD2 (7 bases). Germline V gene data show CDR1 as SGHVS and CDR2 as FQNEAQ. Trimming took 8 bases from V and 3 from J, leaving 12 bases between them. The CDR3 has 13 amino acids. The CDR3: CASGGRETDTQYF. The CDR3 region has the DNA TGTGCCAGCGGGGGGCGGGAGACAGATACGCAGTATTTT.